This T cell receptor (beta chain) was found in a study of T cells in pancreatic ductal adenocarcinoma. Notes on the study in general: Blood clonality (roughly 0.07) did not differ significantly from tumor (around 0.12). Tumor samples had fewer productive templates and approximately 8.8-fold fewer unique clonotypes than blood.

The method was immunoSEQ multiplex PCR; TCRdb's version includes in-frame clones alone and lacks a portion of them. The repertoire holds 97,000 or so clones, with about 95% as singletons. Comment on this clone: Its specificity is unknown.

The selected patients with pancreatic ductal adenocarcinoma had surgery but no neoadjuvant therapy. Germline CDR1 and CDR2: SGHTA and FQGTGA. CDR3 length: 15 residues. V shed 6 bases, J shed 6 bases, and the junction held 10 bases outside the gene matches. This sequence joins TRBV7-3 and TRBJ1-2; 10 bases agree with TRBD1. The specimen sequenced was PBMCs. The origin of this receptor is a human donor with pancreatic ductal adenocarcinoma. The CDR3 nucleotides are TGTGCCAGCAGGCAGTCGGGACAGGGGATGGATGGCTACACCTTC. Residues: CASRQSGQGMDGYTF.